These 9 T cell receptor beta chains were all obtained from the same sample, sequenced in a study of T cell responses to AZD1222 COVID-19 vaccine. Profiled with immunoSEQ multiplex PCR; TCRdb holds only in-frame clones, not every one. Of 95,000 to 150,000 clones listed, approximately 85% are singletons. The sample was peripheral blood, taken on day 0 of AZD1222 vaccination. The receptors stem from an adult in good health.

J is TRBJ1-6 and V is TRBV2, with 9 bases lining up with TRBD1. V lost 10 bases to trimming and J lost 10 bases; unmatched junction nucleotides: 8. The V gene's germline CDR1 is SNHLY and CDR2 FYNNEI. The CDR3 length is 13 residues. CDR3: CATAGQGNSPLHF. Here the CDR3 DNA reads TGTGCCACTGCGGGACAGGGTAACTCACCCCTCCACTTT. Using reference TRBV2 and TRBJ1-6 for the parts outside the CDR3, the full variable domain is EPEVTQTPSHQVTQMGQEVILRCVPISNHLYFYWYRQILGQKVEFLVSFYNNEISEKSEIFDDQFSVERPDGSNFTLKIRSTKLEDSAMYFCATAGQGNSPLHFGNGTRLTVT.

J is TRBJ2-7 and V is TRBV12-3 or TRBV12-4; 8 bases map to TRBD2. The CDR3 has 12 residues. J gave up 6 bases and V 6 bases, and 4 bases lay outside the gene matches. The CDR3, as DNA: TGTGCCAGCAGGACTAGCGCGGGCGAGCAGTACTTC. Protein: CASRTSAGEQYF.

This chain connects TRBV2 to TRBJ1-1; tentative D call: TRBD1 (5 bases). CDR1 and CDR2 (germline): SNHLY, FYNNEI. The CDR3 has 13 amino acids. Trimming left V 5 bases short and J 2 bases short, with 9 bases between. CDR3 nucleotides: TGTGCCAGCAGTTGGGACTTAAACACTGAAGCTTTCTTT. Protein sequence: CASSWDLNTEAFF.

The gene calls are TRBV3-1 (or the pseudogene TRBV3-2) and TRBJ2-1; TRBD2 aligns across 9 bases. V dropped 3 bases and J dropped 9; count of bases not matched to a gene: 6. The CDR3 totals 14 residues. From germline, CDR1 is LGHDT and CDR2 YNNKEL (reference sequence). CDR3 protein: CASSHGGLAAEQFF. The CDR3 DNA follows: TGTGCCAGCAGCCATGGGGGACTAGCAGCTGAGCAGTTCTTC.

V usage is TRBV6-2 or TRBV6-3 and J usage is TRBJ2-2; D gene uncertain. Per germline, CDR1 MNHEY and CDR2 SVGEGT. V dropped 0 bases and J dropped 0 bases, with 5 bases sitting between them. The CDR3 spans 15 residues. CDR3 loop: CASSYSKANTGELFF. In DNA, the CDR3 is TGTGCCAGCAGTTACTCGAAGGCGAACACCGGGGAGCTGTTTTTT.

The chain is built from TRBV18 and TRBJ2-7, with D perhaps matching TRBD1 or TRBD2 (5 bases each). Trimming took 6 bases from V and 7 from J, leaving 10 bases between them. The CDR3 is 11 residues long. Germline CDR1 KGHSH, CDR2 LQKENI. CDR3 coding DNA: TGTGCCAGCTCCCGGGACCTTGAGCAGTACTTC. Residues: CASSRDLEQYF.

The CDR3 DNA is TGTGCCAGCGGCCCTTTCGGTGGCGGGGAGCTGTTTTTT. Protein product: CASGPFGGGELFF. The rearrangement uses TRBV12-3 or TRBV12-4 and TRBJ2-2, with D unclear. This CDR3 spans 13 amino acids. With 8 bases removed from V and 7 bases from J, the gap between germline ends came to 14 bases.

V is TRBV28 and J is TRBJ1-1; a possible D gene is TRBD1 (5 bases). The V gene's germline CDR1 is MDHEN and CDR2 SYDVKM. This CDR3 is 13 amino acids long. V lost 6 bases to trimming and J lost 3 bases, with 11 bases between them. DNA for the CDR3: TGTGCCAGCAGGGACCAGGGTCACACTGAAGCTTTCTTT. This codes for CASRDQGHTEAFF. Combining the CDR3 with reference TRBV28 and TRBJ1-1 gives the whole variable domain DVKVTQSSRYLVKRTGEKVFLECVQDMDHENMFWYRQDPGLGLRLIYFSYDVKMKEKGDIPEGYSVSREKKERFSLILESASTNQTSMYLCASRDQGHTEAFFGQGTRLTVV.

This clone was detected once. The CDR3 sequence is CASSNPVDRSYEQYF. CDR3 sequence (DNA): TGCGCCAGCAGCAACCCTGTGGACAGGTCGTACGAGCAGTACTTC. This chain links TRBV5-1 with TRBJ2-7; the match to TRBD1 covers 7 bases. Per germline, CDR1 SGHRS and CDR2 YFSETQ. Trimming took 4 bases from V and 4 from J; bases not matched to a gene: 11. This CDR3 is 15 amino acids long.